This T cell receptor (beta chain) was sequenced in a study of cytomegalovirus exposure and HLA in healthy donors. Study-level points and caveats: Rare TCR sequences predominated, though certain public TCRs were found in many donors. The study labeled 164 TCR beta chains cytomegalovirus-associated.

Details on this clone: Antigen: not known.

Germline values: CDR1 MGHRA, CDR2 YSYEKL. The CDR3 totals 18 residues. V shed 4 bases, J shed 3 bases, and the junction held 8 bases outside the gene matches. The method was immunoSEQ multiplex PCR; TCRdb's version includes in-frame clones alone and lacks a portion of them. The sample lists about 280,000 clones; 88% were seen once. Separate from the approximately 720-subject first cohort, the roughly 120-subject validation cohort was the one that the donors belonged to. The source of this sequence is a woman younger than 35 in good health and CMV-seronegative. The sample comprised PBMCs. The V gene is TRBV4-1, the J gene TRBJ2-1; 14 bases are shared with TRBD2. This CDR3 reads CASSPGLAGVLVYNEQFF. The CDR3 DNA sequence: TGCGCCAGCAGCCCGGGACTAGCGGGAGTCCTCGTCTACAATGAGCAGTTCTTC.